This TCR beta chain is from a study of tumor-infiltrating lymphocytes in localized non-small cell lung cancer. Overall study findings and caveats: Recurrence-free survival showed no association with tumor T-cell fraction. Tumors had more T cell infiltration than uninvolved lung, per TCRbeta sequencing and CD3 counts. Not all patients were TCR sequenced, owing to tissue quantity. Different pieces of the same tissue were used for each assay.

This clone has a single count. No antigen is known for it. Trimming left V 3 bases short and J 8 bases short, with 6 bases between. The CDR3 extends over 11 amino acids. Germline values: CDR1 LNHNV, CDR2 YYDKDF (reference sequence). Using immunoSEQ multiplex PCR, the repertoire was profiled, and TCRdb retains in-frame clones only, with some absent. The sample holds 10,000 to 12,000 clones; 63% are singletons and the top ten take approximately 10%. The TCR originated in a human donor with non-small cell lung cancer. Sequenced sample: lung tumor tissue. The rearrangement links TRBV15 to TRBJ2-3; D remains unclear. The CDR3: CATSSGITQYF. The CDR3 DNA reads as TGTGCCACCAGCAGCGGAATTACGCAGTATTTT.